Following are 14 T cell receptor beta chains from one sample sequenced in a study of control samples from healthy donors and cancer patients. Repertoires were generated with immunoSEQ multiplex PCR, while TCRdb's copy carries only in-frame clones and drops some. The sample comprises roughly 73,000 clones, over 70% of which are singletons, and roughly 28% rests with the top ten. The sample taken for sequencing was blood. The receptors come from a man between 45 and 60 years old in good health.

The sample holds one count of this clone. V and J are TRBV5-6 and TRBJ2-2; the D is unclear. CDR1 and CDR2 from the germline V gene are SGHDT and YYEEEE. CDR3 length equals 14 residues. Trimming took off 2 bases at V and 2 bases at J, with 7 bases between the two ends. CDR3 sequence: CASSLGLNTGELFF. CDR3 in DNA: TGTGCCAGCAGCTTAGGGCTAAACACCGGGGAGCTGTTTTTT.

In its sample, this clone was seen once. This sequence joins TRBV7-3 and TRBJ2-7; D tentatively reads TRBD1 or TRBD2 (5 bases each). Germline-derived CDR1 and CDR2 are SGHTA and FQGTGA. CDR3 length equals 14 residues. With 4 bases removed from V and 2 bases from J, the gap between germline ends came to 12 bases. In DNA form, the CDR3 reads TGTGCCAGCAGCTCCGGGACGGACACCTACGAGCAGTACTTC. It encodes CASSSGTDTYEQYF.

The chain joins TRBV7-9 to TRBJ2-2; D gene uncertain. V lost 7 bases to trimming and J lost 3 bases, with 12 bases between them. CDR1 is SEHNR, CDR2 FQNEAQ, per germline (reference sequence). This CDR3 has 14 amino acids. The CDR3 sequence: CASIDVRDTGELFF. DNA of the CDR3: TGTGCCAGCATCGATGTCAGAGACACCGGGGAGCTGTTTTTT.

The sample holds a few counts of this clone. The chain employs TRBV28 and TRBJ1-6; the D gene is possibly TRBD1 (5 bases). CDR3 length: 13 amino acids. Trimming stripped 6 bases from V and 9 bases from J, with 12 bases between. Germline loops: CDR1 MDHEN, CDR2 SYDVKM. The DNA of the CDR3 is TGTGCCAGCAGCCCCGGAGGGACTTCACCCCTCCACTTT. Translated, it gives CASSPGGTSPLHF.

The V call is TRBV5-6, the J call TRBJ2-7; 8 bases map to TRBD1. Germline-derived CDR1 and CDR2 are SGHDT and YYEEEE. This CDR3 comprises 15 residues. The ends lost 4 bases at V and 3 bases at J; junction bases unmatched: 9. CDR3 in DNA: TGTGCCAGCAGCCGCCGGGACAGGATCGTCTACGAGCAGTACTTC. Its protein product is CASSRRDRIVYEQYF.

Here the CDR3 DNA reads TGTGCCAGCAGTCCCCACTACGGGGCCAACGTCCTGACTTTC. Translating gives CASSPHYGANVLTF. J is TRBJ2-6 and V is TRBV6-6; no definite D call. The CDR3 extends over 14 amino acids. V was trimmed by 5 bases and J by 4 bases, leaving 9 bases between them. In germline, CDR1 is MNHNY, CDR2 SVGAGI (reference sequence).

The V and J genes are TRBV6-5 and TRBJ1-1; the D gene is possibly TRBD1 (6 bases). This CDR3 is 14 amino acids long. The V end was cut by 0 bases, the J end by 4 bases, with 9 bases between. The germline CDR1 and CDR2 sequences are MNHEY and SVGAGI. The CDR3 loop is CASSYSAGVTEAFF. CDR3 DNA: TGTGCCAGCAGTTACTCCGCAGGGGTCACTGAAGCTTTCTTT.

The chain joins TRBV7-2 to TRBJ2-7, with D unclear. Germline values: CDR1 SGHTA, CDR2 FQGNSA. V lost 5 bases and J lost 3, with 11 bases in between. The CDR3 contains 13 residues. CDR3 DNA: TGTGCCAGCAGCGGCGGCCTCGGCTACGAGCAGTACTTC. This gives the protein CASSGGLGYEQYF. The complete variable domain, with remaining parts taken from reference TRBV7-2 and TRBJ2-7, reads GAGVSQSPSNKVTEKGKDVELRCDPISGHTALYWYRQSLGQGLEFLIYFQGNSAPDKSGLPSDRFSAERTGGSVSTLTIQRTQQEDSAVYLCASSGGLGYEQYFGPGTRLTVT.

The chain links TRBV12-3 or TRBV12-4 to TRBJ2-7; 7 bases are shared with TRBD2. The CDR3 covers 12 residues. The V segment lost 3 bases and the J segment 10 bases; nucleotides outside the gene matches: 6. In DNA, the CDR3 is TGTGCCAGCAGTTTCGTCACTAGCGATCAGTACTTC. Amino acids: CASSFVTSDQYF.

The rearrangement links TRBV24-1 to TRBJ2-7, with 11 bases that match TRBD2. Germline loops: CDR1 KGHDR, CDR2 SFDVKD. The CDR3 is 17 residues long. V shed 6 bases, J shed 0 bases, and the junction held 9 bases outside the gene matches. CDR3 in amino acids: CATSSSLAGGSSYEQYF. In DNA form, the CDR3 reads TGTGCCACCAGTTCGAGTCTAGCGGGGGGTAGCTCCTACGAGCAGTACTTC.

The chain uses TRBV2 and TRBJ1-1, with unresolved D. CDR1 is SNHLY and CDR2 is FYNNEI in the germline V gene. Trimming removed 1 base at V and 0 bases at J, with 9 bases between. CDR3 size: 15 residues. The CDR3 region has the DNA TGTGCCAGCAGTGAAGAAGGCAGGTTGAACACTGAAGCTTTCTTT. Residues: CASSEEGRLNTEAFF.

By share, this clone ranks as medium-sized. This chain uses TRBV7-9 with TRBJ2-5, with 10 bases identical to TRBD2. Germline V gene lookup returns CDR1 SEHNR and CDR2 FQNEAQ (reference sequence). V lost 5 bases and J lost 4; bases outside the gene matches: 13. The CDR3 totals 17 residues. The CDR3 reads CASSPETSGYEGETQYF. In DNA form, the CDR3 reads TGTGCCAGCAGCCCGGAGACTAGCGGGTATGAAGGAGAGACCCAGTACTTC.

The chain couples TRBV27 to TRBJ2-3, with 9 bases identical to TRBD2. Trimming cost V 6 bases and J 6 bases; bases outside gene matches: 10. Germline lookup yields CDR1 MNHEY and CDR2 SMNVEV (reference sequence). The CDR3 consists of 15 residues. The CDR3 DNA reads as TGTGCCAGCAGCCTTAGCGGGGGCCCGCCGGATACGCAGTATTTT. Translation: CASSLSGGPPDTQYF.

This chain joins TRBV9 and TRBJ1-2; D ambiguous. V shed 0 bases and J shed 7 bases, with 13 bases lying between them. There are 14 residues in the CDR3. CDR1 and CDR2 (germline): SGDLS, YYNGEE. This chain's CDR3 is CASSVDGSVLGYTF. In nucleotides, the CDR3 is TGTGCCAGCAGCGTAGACGGTTCAGTTCTTGGCTACACCTTC.